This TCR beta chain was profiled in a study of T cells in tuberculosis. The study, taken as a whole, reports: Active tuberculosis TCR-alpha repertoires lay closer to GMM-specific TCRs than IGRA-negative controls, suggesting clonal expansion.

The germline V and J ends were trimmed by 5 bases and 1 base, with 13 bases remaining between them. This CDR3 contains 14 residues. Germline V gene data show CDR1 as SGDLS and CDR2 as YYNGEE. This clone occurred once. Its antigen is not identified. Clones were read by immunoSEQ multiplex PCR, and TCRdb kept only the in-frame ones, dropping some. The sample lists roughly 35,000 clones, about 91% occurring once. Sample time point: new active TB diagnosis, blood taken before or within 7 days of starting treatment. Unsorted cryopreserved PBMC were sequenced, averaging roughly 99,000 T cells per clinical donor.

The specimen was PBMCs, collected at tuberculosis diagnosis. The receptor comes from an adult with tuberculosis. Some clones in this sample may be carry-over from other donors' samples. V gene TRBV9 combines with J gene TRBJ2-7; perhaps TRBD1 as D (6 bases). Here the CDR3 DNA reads TGTGCCAGCAGTCCAGGGGAAAATTCCTACGAGCAGTACTTC. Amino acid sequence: CASSPGENSYEQYF.